This note documents a single T cell receptor beta chain sequence. TCRdb's table, derived via immunoSEQ multiplex PCR, lists solely in-frame clones and lacks some. The table includes fewer than 25,000 clones, 74% detected once. This entry comes from a study of cytotoxic CD8 clonotypes in ibrutinib-treated CLL. CDR1 and CDR2 from the germline V gene are SGHTA and FQGNSA. J was trimmed by 1 base and V by 5 bases; bases with no gene match: 5. The CDR3 covers 15 residues. The clonotype originates from a human donor with chronic lymphocytic leukemia. The chain combines TRBV7-2 with TRBJ1-5; TRBD1 matches at 7 bases. Sample: PBMCs, taken before ibrutinib treatment. As DNA, the CDR3 is TGTGCCAGCAGCGTCACAGGGGAAAGCAATCAGCCCCAGCATTTT. It yields the protein CASSVTGESNQPQHF.